These 13 T cell receptor beta chains were sequenced from one sample in a study of OX40 agonist ivuxolimab in advanced cancers. TCRdb's table, derived via immunoSEQ multiplex PCR, lists solely in-frame clones and lacks some. The sample yields over 65,000 clones, just over 85% seen once. The sample here was CD4+ or CD8+ T cells sorted from blood, taken in a trial of the OX40 agonist ivuxolimab. The receptors were sampled from an adult with an advanced solid tumor such as melanoma, head and neck, liver or kidney cancer.

The chain combines TRBV5-4 with TRBJ2-1, with 8 bases that match TRBD1. CDR1 and CDR2 from the germline V gene are SGHNT and YYREEE (reference sequence). CDR3 size: 13 residues. V lost 2 bases to trimming and J lost 9 bases; unmatched junction nucleotides: 4. The CDR3 sequence is CASSFQGAVEQFF. The CDR3 DNA reads as TGTGCCAGCAGCTTCCAGGGGGCGGTTGAGCAGTTCTTC.

The chain has TRBV6-5 and TRBJ2-7; TRBD2 matches at 9 bases. The CDR3 contains 13 residues. CDR1 is MNHEY, CDR2 SVGAGI, per germline. Losses at the gene ends were 8 bases for V and 4 bases for J; bases not matched to a gene: 6. The CDR3 DNA is TGTGCCAGCGTTGCGGGGGGGAGTTACGAGCAGTACTTC. This translates into CASVAGGSYEQYF.

The chain has TRBV4-1 and TRBJ1-2; D remains unclear. CDR1 is MGHRA, CDR2 YSYEKL, per germline. Trimming pared 0 bases from V and 5 bases from J, leaving 10 bases between. The CDR3 extends over 14 amino acids. Written as DNA, the CDR3 is TGCGCCAGCAGCCAAGATGGTCCCAGGTATGGCTACACCTTC. Its translation: CASSQDGPRYGYTF.

The chain links TRBV4-1 to TRBJ2-7; TRBD1 might be the D (6 bases). From germline, CDR1 is MGHRA and CDR2 YSYEKL. CDR3 length: 15 residues. With 5 bases removed from V and 4 bases from J, the gap between germline ends came to 18 bases. Written as DNA, the CDR3 is TGCGCCAGCAGCGGTTGGACAGTGGGAAGGTACGAGCAGTACTTC. Its protein is CASSGWTVGRYEQYF.

This CDR3 reads CASSPYPTDSGYTF. CDR3 bases: TGTGCCAGCAGCCCCTACCCGACAGACTCCGGCTACACCTTC. V is TRBV7-3 and J is TRBJ1-2; D is perhaps TRBD1 (5 bases). In germline, CDR1 is SGHTA, CDR2 FQGTGA. V was cut by 5 bases and J by 8 bases, with 18 bases left in between. The CDR3 length is 14 residues.

The chain recombines TRBV4-2 with TRBJ1-6; TRBD1 aligns across 9 bases. The germline gives CDR1 LGHNA, CDR2 YNFKEQ. This CDR3 comprises 17 residues. The V segment lost 4 bases and the J segment 4 bases; nucleotides outside the gene matches: 8. The CDR3 DNA reads as TGTGCCAGCAGCCGCCTGGCGGACAGGGGATATAATTCACCCCTCCACTTT. This sequence encodes CASSRLADRGYNSPLHF.

The V and J genes are TRBV28 and TRBJ2-5, with D perhaps given as TRBD1 or TRBD2 (5 bases each). Germline V lookup: CDR1 MDHEN, CDR2 SYDVKM. V lost 6 bases and J 1 base, leaving 15 bases between the germline ends. This CDR3 contains 15 residues. The CDR3 sequence is CASSPGRGFQETQYF. Written as DNA, the CDR3 is TGTGCCAGCAGCCCGGGACGGGGCTTCCAAGAGACCCAGTACTTC.

The rearrangement uses TRBV2 and TRBJ2-2; 8 nucleotides agree with TRBD2. Per the germline V gene, CDR1 is SNHLY and CDR2 is FYNNEI. This CDR3 is 16 amino acids long. Trimming at V came to 6 bases and at J to 6 bases, leaving 12 bases not matched to a gene. CDR3 protein: CASRLSVTSAAGELFF. The CDR3 bases are TGTGCCAGCAGATTAAGCGTGACTAGCGCTGCCGGGGAGCTGTTTTTT.

V is TRBV11-2 and J is TRBJ2-5; D is possibly TRBD2 (6 bases). Germline CDR1 is SGHAT and CDR2 is FQNNGV. This CDR3 contains 11 residues. Trimming took off 8 bases at V and 7 bases at J, with 11 bases between the two ends. CDR3 residues: CASGTGGTQYF. The CDR3 DNA follows: TGTGCCAGCGGTACCGGGGGGACCCAGTACTTC.

This rearrangement joins TRBV18 to TRBJ2-5, with D uncertain. V shed 3 bases and J shed 2 bases, with 7 bases lying between them. From germline, CDR1 is KGHSH and CDR2 LQKENI. This CDR3 region has 13 residues. The CDR3 nucleotides read TGTGCCAGCTCACCCAAGAAACAAGAGACCCAGTACTTC. This translates into CASSPKKQETQYF. Variable domain in full (rest from reference TRBV18 and TRBJ2-5): NAGVMQNPRHLVRRRGQEARLRCSPMKGHSHVYWYRQLPEEGLKFMVYLQKENIIDESGMPKERFSAEFPKEGPSILRIQQVVRGDSAAYFCASSPKKQETQYFGPGTRLLVL.

This chain joins TRBV7-2 and TRBJ2-3; D is perhaps TRBD1 (6 bases). The CDR3 spans 15 residues. Germline loops: CDR1 SGHTA, CDR2 FQGNSA. Trimming shortened V by 5 bases and J by 0 bases, and 12 bases separated the two germline ends. Written as DNA, the CDR3 is TGTGCCAGCAGCAAAGCAGGGGCTAGCACAGATACGCAGTATTTT. This sequence encodes CASSKAGASTDTQYF.

V and J are TRBV7-3 and TRBJ1-4; maybe TRBD1 (5 bases). This CDR3 has 13 residues. The germline V and J ends were trimmed by 4 bases and 6 bases, with 9 bases remaining between them. The germline gives CDR1 SGHTA, CDR2 FQGTGA. CDR3 DNA: TGTGCCAGCAGCTCAGGGCCCGATGAAAAACTGTTTTTT. It translates to CASSSGPDEKLFF. The variable domain in full, completed from reference TRBV7-3 and TRBJ1-4, reads GAGVSQTPSNKVTEKGKYVELRCDPISGHTALYWYRQSLGQGPEFLIYFQGTGAADDSGLPNDRFFAVRPEGSVSTLKIQRTERGDSAVYLCASSSGPDEKLFFGSGTQLSVL.

This clone has a handful of counts. The chain employs TRBV18 and TRBJ1-4; TRBD1 aligns across 7 bases. V was pared by 8 bases and J by 5 bases, with 5 bases of the junction left unmatched. CDR3 length: 13 residues. Germline lookup yields CDR1 KGHSH and CDR2 LQKENI. The CDR3 sequence: CASLRQGNEKLFF. DNA of the CDR3: TGTGCCAGCCTCAGACAGGGCAATGAAAAACTGTTTTTT.